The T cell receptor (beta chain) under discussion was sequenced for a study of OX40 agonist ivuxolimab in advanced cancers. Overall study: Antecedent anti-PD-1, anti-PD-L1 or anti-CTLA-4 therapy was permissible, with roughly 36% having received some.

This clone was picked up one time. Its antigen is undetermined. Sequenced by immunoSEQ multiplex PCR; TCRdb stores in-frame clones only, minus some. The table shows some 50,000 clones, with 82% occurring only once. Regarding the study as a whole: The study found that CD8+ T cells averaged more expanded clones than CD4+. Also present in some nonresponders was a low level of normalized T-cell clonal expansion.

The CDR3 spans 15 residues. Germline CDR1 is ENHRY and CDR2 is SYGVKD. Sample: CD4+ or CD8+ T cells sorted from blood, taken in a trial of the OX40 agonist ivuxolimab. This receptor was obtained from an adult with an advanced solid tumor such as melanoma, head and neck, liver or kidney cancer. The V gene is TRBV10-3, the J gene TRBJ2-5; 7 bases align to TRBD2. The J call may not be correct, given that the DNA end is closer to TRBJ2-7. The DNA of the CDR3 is TGTGCCATCAGTGATCTCGGCGGGGGCTCCTACGAGCAGTACTTC. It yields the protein CAISDLGGGSYEQYF.